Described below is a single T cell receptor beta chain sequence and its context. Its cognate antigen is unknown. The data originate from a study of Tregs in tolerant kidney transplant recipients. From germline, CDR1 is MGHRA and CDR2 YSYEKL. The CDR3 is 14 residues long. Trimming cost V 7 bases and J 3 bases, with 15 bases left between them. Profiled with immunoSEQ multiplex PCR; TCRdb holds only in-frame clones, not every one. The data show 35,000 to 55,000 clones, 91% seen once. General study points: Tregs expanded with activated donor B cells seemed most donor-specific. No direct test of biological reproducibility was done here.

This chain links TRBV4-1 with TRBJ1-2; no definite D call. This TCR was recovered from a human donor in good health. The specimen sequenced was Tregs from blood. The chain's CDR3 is CASTNPDGYYGYTF. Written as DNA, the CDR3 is TGCGCCAGCACTAATCCGGACGGATACTATGGCTACACCTTC.